This T cell receptor (beta chain) was found in a study of sequential checkpoint blockade in melanoma. The germline CDR1 and CDR2 sequences are LNHDA and SQIVND (reference sequence). With 5 bases clipped from V and 5 bases from J, the junction kept 6 bases outside the gene matches. The CDR3 has 14 amino acids. Generated by immunoSEQ multiplex PCR, the TCRdb table keeps only in-frame clones and is missing some. The table records 30,000 to 40,000 clones, roughly 86% of them present only once. Treatment here: randomized to nivolumab then ipilimumab (arm A) or the reverse (arm B). Live CD3+CD8+ CD19− CD56− cells were sorted from PBMCs. This clone occurred once.

The chain has TRBV19 and TRBJ1-2; 9 bases map to TRBD1. The sequencing used CD8+ T cells sorted from blood (inferred from file names), collected from a patient given nivolumab and ipilimumab in sequence. The TCR comes from a human donor with melanoma. The CDR3 protein is CASSSAGTGYGYTF. The CDR3 nucleotides read TGTGCCAGTAGTTCGGCCGGGACAGGGTATGGCTACACCTTC.